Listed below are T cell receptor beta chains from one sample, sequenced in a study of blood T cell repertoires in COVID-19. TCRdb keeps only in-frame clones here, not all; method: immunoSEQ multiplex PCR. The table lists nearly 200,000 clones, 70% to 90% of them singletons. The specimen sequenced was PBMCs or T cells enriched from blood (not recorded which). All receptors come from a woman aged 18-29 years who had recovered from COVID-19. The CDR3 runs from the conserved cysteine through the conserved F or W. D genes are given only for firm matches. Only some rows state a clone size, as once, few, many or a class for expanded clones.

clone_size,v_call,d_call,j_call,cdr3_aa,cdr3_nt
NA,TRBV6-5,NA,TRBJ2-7,CASSLQDTSSYEQYF,TGTGCCAGCAGTCTACAGGACACGAGCTCCTACGAGCAGTACTTC
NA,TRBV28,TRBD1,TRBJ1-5,CASSPGQSNQPQHF,TGTGCCAGCAGTCCGGGACAGAGCAATCAGCCCCAGCATTTT
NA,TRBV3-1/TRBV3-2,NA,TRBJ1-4,CASSQGGTGLGGKLFF,TGTGCCAGCAGCCAAGGGGGGACCGGACTAGGAGGAAAACTGTTTTTT
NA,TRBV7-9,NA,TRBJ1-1,CASSLRGGETFF,TGTGCCAGCAGCTTACGAGGGGGGGAGACTTTCTTT
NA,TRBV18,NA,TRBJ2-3,CASSSYSSRRTDTQYF,TGTGCCAGCTCATCATACAGTTCCCGACGCACAGATACGCAGTATTTT
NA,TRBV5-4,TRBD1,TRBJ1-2,CASSEGQGTSGYTF,TGTGCCAGCAGCGAGGGACAGGGGACGAGTGGCTACACCTTC
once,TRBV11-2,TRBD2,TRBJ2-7,CASSLVRLAGFSYEQYF,TGTGCCAGCAGCTTAGTCAGGCTAGCGGGGTTCTCCTACGAGCAGTACTTC
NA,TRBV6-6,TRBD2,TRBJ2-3,CASRTTSGGALDTQYF,TGTGCCAGCAGAACGACTAGCGGGGGGGCCTTAGATACGCAGTATTTT
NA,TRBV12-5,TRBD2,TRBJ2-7,CASGRDYSLYEQYF,TGTGCTAGTGGCCGGGACTACTCACTCTACGAGCAGTACTTC
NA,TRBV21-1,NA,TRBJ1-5,CASSFDRAEHQPQHF,TGTGCCAGCAGCTTTGACAGGGCGGAACATCAGCCCCAGCATTTT
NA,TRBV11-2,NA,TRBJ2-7,CASSSSRDIYEQYF,TGTGCCAGCAGCTCATCCCGGGACATCTACGAGCAGTACTTC
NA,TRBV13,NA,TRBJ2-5,CASSLRVYQETQYF,TGTGCCAGCAGCCTACGAGTCTACCAAGAGACCCAGTACTTC
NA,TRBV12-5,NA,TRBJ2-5,CASGLQDTRDTQYF,TGTGCTAGTGGTTTACAGGATACAAGAGATACCCAGTACTTC
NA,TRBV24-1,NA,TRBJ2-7,CAPPVWGESSYEQYF,TGTGCCCCCCCCGTTTGGGGGGAAAGTTCCTACGAGCAGTACTTC
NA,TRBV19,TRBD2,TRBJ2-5,CASSLYPGLGGETQYF,TGTGCCAGTAGTCTTTATCCGGGACTAGGAGGGGAGACCCAGTACTTC
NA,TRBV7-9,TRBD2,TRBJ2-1,CASSSRGRGYHNEQFF,TGTGCCAGCAGCTCCCGGGGGAGGGGCTATCACAATGAGCAGTTCTTC
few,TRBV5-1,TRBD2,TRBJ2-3,CASSPSGVGTDTQYF,TGCGCCAGCAGCCCTAGCGGGGTCGGCACAGATACGCAGTATTTT
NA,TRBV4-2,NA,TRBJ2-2,CASSPTGIGGELFF,TGTGCCAGCAGCCCTACAGGGATCGGCGGGGAGCTGTTTTTT
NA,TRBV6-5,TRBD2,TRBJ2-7,CASSSGSGTYEQYF,TGTGCCAGCAGCTCAGGCAGCGGGACCTACGAGCAGTACTTC
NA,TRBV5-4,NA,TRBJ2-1,CASSAANEQFF,TGTGCCAGCAGCGCCGCGAATGAGCAGTTCTTC
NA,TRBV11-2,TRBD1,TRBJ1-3,CASSQTGQRYSGNTIYF,TGTGCCAGCAGCCAAACGGGACAGCGCTACTCTGGAAACACCATATATTTT
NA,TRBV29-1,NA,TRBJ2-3,CSVAKGRTSTDTQYF,TGCAGCGTTGCAAAGGGGCGTACTAGCACAGATACGCAGTATTTT
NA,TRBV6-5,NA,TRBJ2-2,CASRQSTGELFF,TGTGCCAGTCGACAGAGCACCGGGGAGCTGTTTTTT
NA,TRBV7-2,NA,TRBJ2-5,CASSLGRGSGRQETQYF,TGTGCCAGCAGCTTAGGTCGTGGCTCGGGAAGACAAGAGACCCAGTACTTC
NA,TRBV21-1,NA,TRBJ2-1,CASSTTSGGADFNEQFF,TGTGCCAGCAGCACCACTAGCGGGGGGGCTGATTTCAATGAGCAGTTCTTC
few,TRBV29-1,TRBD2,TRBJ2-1,CSASGAGGRVNEQFF,TGCAGCGCCTCCGGAGCGGGGGGTAGAGTAAATGAGCAGTTCTTC
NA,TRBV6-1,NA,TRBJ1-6,CASSASTGKGYNSPLHF,TGTGCCAGCAGTGCCTCTACAGGGAAGGGGTATAATTCACCCCTCCACTTT
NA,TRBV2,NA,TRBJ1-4,CASRAQGGGNEKLFF,TGTGCCAGCCGTGCACAGGGAGGGGGTAATGAAAAACTGTTTTTT
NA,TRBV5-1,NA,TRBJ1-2,CASSSDPGAGYGYTF,TGCGCCAGCAGCTCGGACCCAGGGGCTGGCTATGGCTACACCTTC
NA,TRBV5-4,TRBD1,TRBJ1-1,CASSLAAVTGGDTEAFF,TGTGCCAGCAGCTTGGCTGCGGTGACAGGGGGAGATACTGAAGCTTTCTTT
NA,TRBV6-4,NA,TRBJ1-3,CASRIITGLSGNTIYF,TGTGCCAGCAGAATAATCACAGGTCTCTCTGGAAACACCATATATTTT
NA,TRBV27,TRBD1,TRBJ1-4,CASSSAGTGEEKLFF,TGTGCCAGCAGTTCAGCCGGGACAGGGGAGGAAAAACTGTTTTTT
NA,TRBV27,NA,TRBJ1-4,CASGTLQGRSEKLFF,TGTGCCAGCGGTACCCTACAGGGAAGGAGTGAAAAACTGTTTTTT
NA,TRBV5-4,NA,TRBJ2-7,CASSLGQGIYEQYF,TGTGCCAGCAGCTTGGGGCAGGGGATCTACGAGCAGTACTTC
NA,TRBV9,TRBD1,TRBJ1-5,CASSEGTGYNQPQHF,TGTGCCAGCAGCGAGGGGACAGGGTACAATCAGCCCCAGCATTTT
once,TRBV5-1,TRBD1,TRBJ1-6,CASSLVGDRVDSPLHF,TGCGCCAGCAGCTTGGTAGGGGACAGGGTGGATTCACCCCTCCACTTT
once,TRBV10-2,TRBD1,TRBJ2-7,CASSESVTGGREQYF,TGCGCCAGCAGTGAGTCCGTGACAGGGGGACGCGAGCAGTACTTC
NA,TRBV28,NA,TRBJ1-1,CASSLGRGTEAFF,TGTGCCAGCAGTTTAGGGCGGGGGACTGAAGCTTTCTTT
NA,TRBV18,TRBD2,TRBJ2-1,CASSPRVAGGGYNEQFF,TGTGCCAGCTCACCTCGTGTAGCTGGCGGGGGGTACAATGAGCAGTTCTTC
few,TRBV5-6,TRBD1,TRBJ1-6,CASSFLQGSSSPLHF,TGTGCCAGCAGCTTCCTACAGGGGAGCAGCTCACCCCTCCACTTT
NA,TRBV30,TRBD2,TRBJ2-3,CAWKRDGGAIDTQYF,TGTGCCTGGAAAAGGGACGGGGGGGCCATAGATACGCAGTATTTT
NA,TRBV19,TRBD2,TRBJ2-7,CASSLAGAYEQYF,TGTGCCAGTAGTCTAGCGGGGGCCTACGAGCAGTACTTC
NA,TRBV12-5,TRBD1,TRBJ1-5,CASGLVGTGYRNQPQHF,TGTGCTAGTGGTTTGGTCGGGACAGGGTATAGAAATCAGCCCCAGCATTTT
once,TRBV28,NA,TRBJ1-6,CASSRLGALPPLHF,TGTGCCAGCAGTCGTCTTGGGGCCCTACCACCCCTCCACTTT
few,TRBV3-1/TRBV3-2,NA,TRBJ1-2,CASSQEATEFRRGYTF,TGTGCCAGCAGCCAAGAAGCAACAGAGTTCCGACGAGGCTACACCTTC
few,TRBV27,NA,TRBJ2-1,CASSLGDEQFF,TGTGCCAGCAGTTTGGGCGATGAGCAGTTCTTC
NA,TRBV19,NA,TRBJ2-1,CASNPGAGEQFF,TGTGCCAGTAATCCAGGGGCGGGTGAGCAGTTCTTC
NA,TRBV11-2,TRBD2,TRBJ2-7,CASCDSERLARYEQYF,TGTGCCAGCTGTGATAGCGAGAGACTAGCTCGCTACGAGCAGTACTTC
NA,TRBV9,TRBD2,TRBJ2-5,CASSGGGVRETQYF,TGTGCCAGCAGCGGTGGGGGGGTCAGGGAGACCCAGTACTTC
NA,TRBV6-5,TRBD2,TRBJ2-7,CASSREGGREQYF,TGTGCCAGCAGCCGGGAGGGGGGGCGTGAGCAGTACTTC
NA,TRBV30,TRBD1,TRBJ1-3,CACRQGAGNTIYF,TGTGCCTGTCGACAGGGTGCTGGAAACACCATATATTTT
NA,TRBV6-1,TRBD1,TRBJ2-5,CASSDGTEGYQETQYF,TGTGCCAGCAGTGATGGGACAGAGGGTTACCAAGAGACCCAGTACTTC
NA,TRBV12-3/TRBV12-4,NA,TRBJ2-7,CATRGVTEQYF,TGTGCCACTCGAGGCGTAACCGAGCAGTACTTC
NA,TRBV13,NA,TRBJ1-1,CASSSNQENTEAFF,TGTGCCAGCAGCTCTAACCAGGAGAACACTGAAGCTTTCTTT
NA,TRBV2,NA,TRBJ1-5,CASSEAAGWQPQHF,TGTGCCAGCAGTGAAGCTGCAGGTTGGCAGCCCCAGCATTTT
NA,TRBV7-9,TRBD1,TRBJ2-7,CASSGPGQGVHEQYF,TGTGCCAGCAGCGGACCGGGACAGGGGGTCCACGAGCAGTACTTC